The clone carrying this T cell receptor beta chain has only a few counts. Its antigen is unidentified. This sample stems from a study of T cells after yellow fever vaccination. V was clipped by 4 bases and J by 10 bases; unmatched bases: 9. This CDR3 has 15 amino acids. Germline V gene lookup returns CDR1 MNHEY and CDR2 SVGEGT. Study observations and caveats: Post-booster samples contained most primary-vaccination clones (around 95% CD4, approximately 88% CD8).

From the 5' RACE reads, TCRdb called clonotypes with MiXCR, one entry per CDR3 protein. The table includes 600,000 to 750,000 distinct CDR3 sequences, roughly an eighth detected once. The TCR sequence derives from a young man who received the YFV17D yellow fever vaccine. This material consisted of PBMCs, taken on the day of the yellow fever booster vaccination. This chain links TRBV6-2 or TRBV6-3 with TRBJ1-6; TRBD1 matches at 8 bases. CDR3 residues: CASSSADRAGSPLHF. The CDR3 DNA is TGTGCCAGCAGTTCCGCGGACAGGGCCGGATCACCCCTCCACTTT.